This T cell receptor beta chain was observed in a study of T cell responses to AZD1222 COVID-19 vaccine. Study-wide background: It was second doses at about 4 or about 12 weeks that were pooled.

The germline V gene encodes CDR1 SGDLS and CDR2 YYNGEE. The CDR3 length is 16 residues. V was pared by 1 base and J by 4 bases, with 9 bases of the junction left unmatched. General study results and limits: Unmutated variant regions reportedly attract nearly half of all spike-specific TCRs.

Turning to this clone: What it recognizes is unknown.

Sequencing was performed with immunoSEQ multiplex PCR; in TCRdb, only in-frame clones are kept and a portion is missing. The data contain some 150,000 clones, 94% of them singletons. The sequencing here drew on peripheral blood, taken on day 0 of AZD1222 vaccination. The sequence was obtained from an adult in good health. J is TRBJ2-5 and V is TRBV9; 8 nucleotides agree with TRBD2. CDR3 nucleotides: TGTGCCAGCAGCGTACAACCTAGCGGGCAAGGAGAGACCCAGTACTTC. Residues: CASSVQPSGQGETQYF. Complete variable domain (other parts from reference TRBV9 and TRBJ2-5): DSGVTQTPKHLITATGQRVTLRCSPRSGDLSVYWYQQSLDQGLQFLIQYYNGEERAKGNILERFSAQQFPDLHSELNLSSLELGDSALYFCASSVQPSGQGETQYFGPGTRLLVL.